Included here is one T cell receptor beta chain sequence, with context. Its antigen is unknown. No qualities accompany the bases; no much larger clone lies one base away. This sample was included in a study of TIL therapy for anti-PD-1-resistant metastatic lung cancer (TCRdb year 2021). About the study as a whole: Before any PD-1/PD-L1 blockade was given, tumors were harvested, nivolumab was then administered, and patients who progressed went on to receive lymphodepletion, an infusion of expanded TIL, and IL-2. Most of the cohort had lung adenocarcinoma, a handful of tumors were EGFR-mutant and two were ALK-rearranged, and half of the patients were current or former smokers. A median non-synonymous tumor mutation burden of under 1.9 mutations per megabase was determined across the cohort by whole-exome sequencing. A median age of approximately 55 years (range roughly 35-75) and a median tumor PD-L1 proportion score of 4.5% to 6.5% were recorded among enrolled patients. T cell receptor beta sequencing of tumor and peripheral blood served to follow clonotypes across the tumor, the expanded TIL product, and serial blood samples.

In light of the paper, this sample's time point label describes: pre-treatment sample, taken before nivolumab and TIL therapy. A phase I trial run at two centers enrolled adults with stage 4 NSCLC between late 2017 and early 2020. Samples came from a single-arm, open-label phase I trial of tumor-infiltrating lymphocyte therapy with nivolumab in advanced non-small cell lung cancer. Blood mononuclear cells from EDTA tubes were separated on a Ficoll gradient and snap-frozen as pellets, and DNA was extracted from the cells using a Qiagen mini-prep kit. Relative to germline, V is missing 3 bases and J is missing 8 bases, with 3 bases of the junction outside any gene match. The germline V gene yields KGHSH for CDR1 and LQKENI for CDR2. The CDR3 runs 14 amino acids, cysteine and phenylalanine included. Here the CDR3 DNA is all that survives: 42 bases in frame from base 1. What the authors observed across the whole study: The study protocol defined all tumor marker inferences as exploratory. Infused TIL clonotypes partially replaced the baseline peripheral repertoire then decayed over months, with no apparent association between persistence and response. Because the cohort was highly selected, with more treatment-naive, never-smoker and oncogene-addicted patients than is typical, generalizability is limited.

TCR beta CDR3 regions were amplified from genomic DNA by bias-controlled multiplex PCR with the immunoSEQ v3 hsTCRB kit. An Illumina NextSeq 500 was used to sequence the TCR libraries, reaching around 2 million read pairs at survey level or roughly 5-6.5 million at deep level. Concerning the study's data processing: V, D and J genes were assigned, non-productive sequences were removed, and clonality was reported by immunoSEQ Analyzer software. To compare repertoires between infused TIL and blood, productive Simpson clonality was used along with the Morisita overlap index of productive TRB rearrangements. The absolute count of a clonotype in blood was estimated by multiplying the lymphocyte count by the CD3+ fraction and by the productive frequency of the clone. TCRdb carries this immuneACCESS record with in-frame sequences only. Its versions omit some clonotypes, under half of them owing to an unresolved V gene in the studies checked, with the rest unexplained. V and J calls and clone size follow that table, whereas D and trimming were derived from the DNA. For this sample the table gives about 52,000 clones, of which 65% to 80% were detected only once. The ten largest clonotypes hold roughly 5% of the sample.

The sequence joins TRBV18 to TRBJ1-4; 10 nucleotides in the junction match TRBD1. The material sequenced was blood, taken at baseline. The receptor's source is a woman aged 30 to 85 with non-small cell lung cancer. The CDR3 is CASSPGQGREKLFF. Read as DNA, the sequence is TGTGCCAGCTCACCGGGACAGGGGAGAGAAAAACTGTTTTTT.